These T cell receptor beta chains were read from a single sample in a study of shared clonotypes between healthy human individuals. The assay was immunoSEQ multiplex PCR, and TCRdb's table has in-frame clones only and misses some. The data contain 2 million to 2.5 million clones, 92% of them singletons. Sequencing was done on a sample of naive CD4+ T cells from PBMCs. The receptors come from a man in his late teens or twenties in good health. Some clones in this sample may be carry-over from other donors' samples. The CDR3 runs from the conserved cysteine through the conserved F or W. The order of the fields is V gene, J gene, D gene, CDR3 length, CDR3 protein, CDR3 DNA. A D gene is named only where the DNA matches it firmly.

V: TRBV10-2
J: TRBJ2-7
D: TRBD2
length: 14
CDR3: CASSGISGGYEQYF
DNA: TGCGCCAGCAGTGGAATTAGCGGGGGTTACGAGCAGTACTTC

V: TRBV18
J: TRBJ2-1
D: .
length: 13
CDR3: CASSPAIGNEQFF
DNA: TGTGCCAGCTCACCAGCGATAGGCAATGAGCAGTTCTTC

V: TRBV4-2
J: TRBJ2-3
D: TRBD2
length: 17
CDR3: CASSQEIQREGTDTQYF
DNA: TGTGCCAGCAGCCAAGAGATCCAGCGGGAGGGCACAGATACGCAGTATTTT

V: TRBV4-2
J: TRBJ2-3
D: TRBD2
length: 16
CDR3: CASSLRTSGLTDTQYF
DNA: TGTGCCAGCAGCCTTCGGACTAGCGGCCTCACAGATACGCAGTATTTT

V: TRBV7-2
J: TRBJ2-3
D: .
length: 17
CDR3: CASSLVSTGLGSHTQYF
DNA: TGTGCCAGCAGCTTAGTGTCCACAGGGCTTGGTTCTCATACGCAGTATTTT

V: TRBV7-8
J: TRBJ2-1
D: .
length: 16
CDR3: CASSLVWDGKRNEQFF
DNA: TGTGCCAGCAGCTTGGTGTGGGACGGGAAGAGGAATGAGCAGTTCTTC

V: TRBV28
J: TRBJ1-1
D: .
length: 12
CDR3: CASSLDRTKAFF
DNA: TGTGCCAGCAGTTTGGATAGGACTAAAGCTTTCTTT

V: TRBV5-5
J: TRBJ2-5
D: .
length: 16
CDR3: CASSLGAAARRETQYF
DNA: TGTGCCAGCAGCTTGGGGGCTGCGGCCAGACGAGAGACCCAGTACTTC

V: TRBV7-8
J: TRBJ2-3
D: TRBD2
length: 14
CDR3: CASSLGGSGNTQYF
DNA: TGTGCCAGCAGCTTGGGGGGGTCGGGGAATACGCAGTATTTT

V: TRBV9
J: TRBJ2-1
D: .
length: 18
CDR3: CASSVAGVGGGSYNEQFF
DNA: TGTGCCAGCAGCGTAGCGGGAGTAGGGGGTGGCTCCTACAATGAGCAGTTCTTC

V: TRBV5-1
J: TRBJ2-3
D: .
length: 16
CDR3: CASSLQGPGLTDTQYF
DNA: TGCGCCAGCAGCTTGCAGGGGCCGGGGCTGACAGATACGCAGTATTTT

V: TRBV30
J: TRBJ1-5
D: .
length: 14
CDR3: CAWSHNLGNQPQHF
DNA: TGTGCCTGGAGTCACAACCTCGGCAATCAGCCCCAGCATTTT

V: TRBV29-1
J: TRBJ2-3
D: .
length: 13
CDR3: CSALMANTDTQYF
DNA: TGCAGCGCCCTAATGGCGAACACAGATACGCAGTATTTT

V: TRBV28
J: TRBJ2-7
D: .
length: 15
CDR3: CASTQVGDSSYEQYF
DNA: TGTGCCAGCACCCAAGTAGGGGATTCATCCTACGAGCAGTACTTC

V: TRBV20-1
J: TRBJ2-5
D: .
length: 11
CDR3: CSARERETQYF
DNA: TGCAGTGCTAGAGAAAGAGAGACCCAGTACTTC

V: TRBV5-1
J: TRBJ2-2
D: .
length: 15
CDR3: CASTVGGGVTGELFF
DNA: TGCGCCAGCACGGTGGGAGGGGGCGTCACCGGGGAGCTGTTTTTT

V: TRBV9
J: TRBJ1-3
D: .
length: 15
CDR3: CASSVESAGGNTIYF
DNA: TGTGCCAGCAGCGTAGAGTCGGCAGGAGGAAACACCATATATTTT

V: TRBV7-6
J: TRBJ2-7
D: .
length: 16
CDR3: CASSPGGGSSSYEQYF
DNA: TGTGCCAGCAGCCCAGGGGGCGGGAGCTCCTCCTACGAGCAGTACTTC

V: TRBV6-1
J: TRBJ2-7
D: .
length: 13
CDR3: CASSERNSYEQYF
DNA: TGTGCCAGCAGTGAACGAAACTCCTACGAGCAGTACTTC

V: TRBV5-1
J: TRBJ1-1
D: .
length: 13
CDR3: CASSLVGGAEAFF
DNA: TGCGCCAGCAGCTTGGTTGGAGGCGCGGAAGCTTTCTTT

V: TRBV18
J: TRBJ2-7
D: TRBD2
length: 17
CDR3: CASSRLAGGLRPYEQYF
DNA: TGTGCCAGCTCCCGACTAGCGGGAGGGCTTCGGCCCTATGAGCAGTACTTC

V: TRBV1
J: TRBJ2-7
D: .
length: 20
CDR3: CTSSHPPYITGTSVPDEQYF
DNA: TGCACCAGCAGCCACCCCCCGTACATAACCGGGACTAGCGTCCCAGACGAGCAGTACTTC

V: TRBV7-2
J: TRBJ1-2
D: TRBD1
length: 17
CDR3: CASSLQGDMGRAYGYTF
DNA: TGTGCCAGCAGCTTACAGGGGGATATGGGCAGGGCTTATGGCTACACCTTC

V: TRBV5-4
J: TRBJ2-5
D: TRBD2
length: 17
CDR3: CASSLASGRSAGETQYF
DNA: TGTGCCAGCAGCTTAGCTAGCGGGAGATCAGCAGGGGAAACCCAGTACTTC

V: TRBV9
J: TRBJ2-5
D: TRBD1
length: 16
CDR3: CASSVGVGTGGETQYF
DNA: TGTGCCAGCAGCGTAGGTGTTGGGACAGGGGGGGAGACCCAGTACTTC

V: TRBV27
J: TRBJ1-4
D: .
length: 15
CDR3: CASSSYGGGDEKLFF
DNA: TGTGCCAGCAGTTCGTATGGGGGCGGAGATGAAAAACTGTTTTTT

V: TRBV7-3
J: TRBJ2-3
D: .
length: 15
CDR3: CASSFFRESTDTQYF
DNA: TGTGCCAGCAGCTTTTTCCGGGAGAGCACAGATACGCAGTATTTT

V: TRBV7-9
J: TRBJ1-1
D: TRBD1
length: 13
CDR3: CASSSRDRSEAFF
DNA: TGTGCCAGCAGCTCCCGGGACAGGAGTGAAGCTTTCTTT

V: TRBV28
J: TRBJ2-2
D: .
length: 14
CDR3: CASTPFANTGELFF
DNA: TGTGCCAGCACACCGTTCGCGAACACCGGGGAGCTGTTTTTT

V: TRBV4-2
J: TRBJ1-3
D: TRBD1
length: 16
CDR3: CASSHDRVYSGNTIYF
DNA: TGTGCCAGCAGCCACGACAGGGTATACTCTGGAAACACCATATATTTT

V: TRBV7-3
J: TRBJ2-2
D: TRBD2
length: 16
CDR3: CASSSLAGGPTGELFF
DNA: TGTGCCAGCAGCTCCTTAGCGGGAGGGCCCACCGGGGAGCTGTTTTTT

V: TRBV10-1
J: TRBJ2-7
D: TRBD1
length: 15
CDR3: CASSDSGTGGYEQYF
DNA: TGCGCCAGCAGTGACTCCGGGACAGGGGGCTACGAGCAGTACTTC

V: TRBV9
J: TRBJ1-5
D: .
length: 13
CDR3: CASSASGEQPQHF
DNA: TGTGCCAGCAGCGCGTCAGGGGAGCAGCCCCAGCATTTT

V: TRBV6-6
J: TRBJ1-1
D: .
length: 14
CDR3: CASSYGQLNTEAFF
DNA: TGTGCCAGCAGTTACGGACAGTTAAACACTGAAGCTTTCTTT

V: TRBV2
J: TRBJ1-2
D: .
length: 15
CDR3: CASSVTIPPNYGYTF
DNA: TGTGCCAGCAGTGTTACCATCCCACCTAACTATGGCTACACCTTC

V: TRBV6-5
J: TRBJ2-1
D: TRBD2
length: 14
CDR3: CASKPSGNHNEQFF
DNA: TGTGCCAGCAAGCCTAGCGGGAACCACAATGAGCAGTTCTTC

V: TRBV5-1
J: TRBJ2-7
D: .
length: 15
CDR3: CASSFSRDSFFEQYF
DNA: TGCGCCAGCAGCTTCTCCCGGGACTCCTTTTTCGAGCAGTACTTC